This is a list of T cell receptor beta chains from one sample in a study of T cell changes during pregnancy in multiple sclerosis. TCRdb's copy holds only in-frame clones and misses some; the assay was immunoSEQ multiplex PCR. Found here are approximately 25,000 clones, 70% to 90% of them singletons; the top ten hold around 0.79%. The material sequenced was CD4+ T cells from peripheral blood mononuclear cells, taken in the first trimester of pregnancy. These receptors were obtained from a female donor in good health, enrolled as a control in a pregnancy study. CDR3s include the opening cysteine and the closing phenylalanine or tryptophan. The D gene is left open where the match is weak. Part of the rows lack a size; the others show once, few, many or a class for expanded clones.

>13|TRBJ1-1|NA|TRBV11-2|once
CASSLGLNTEAFF
TGTGCCAGCAGCTTAGGGCTGAACACTGAAGCTTTCTTT
>16|TRBJ2-6|NA|TRBV5-6|NA
CASSLGYSTGANVLTF
TGTGCCAGCAGCTTGGGGTACAGCACCGGGGCCAACGTCCTGACTTTC
>15|TRBJ1-1|NA|TRBV4-1|medium-sized
CASSQDLIIGTEAFF
TGCGCCAGCAGCCAAGATCTAATCATCGGCACTGAAGCTTTCTTT
>12|TRBJ1-2|NA|TRBV19|NA
CASSPDTYGYTF
TGTGCCAGTAGTCCGGACACCTATGGCTACACCTTC
>17|TRBJ1-1|NA|TRBV4-1|NA
CASSQGRFGQMNTEAFF
TGCGCCAGCAGCCAAGGGCGTTTTGGGCAAATGAACACTGAAGCTTTCTTT
>15|TRBJ1-1|NA|TRBV18|NA
CASSPPAGHNTEAFF
TGTGCCAGCTCACCACCTGCGGGCCACAACACTGAAGCTTTCTTT
>14|TRBJ1-4|NA|TRBV5-1|once
CASSLEALSEKLSF
TGCGCCAGCAGCTTGGAAGCGCTCTCAGAAAAACTGTCTTTT
>13|TRBJ1-2|NA|TRBV6-5|NA
CASSLDSGYGYTF
TGTGCCAGCAGCCTGGACTCGGGCTATGGCTACACCTTC
>13|TRBJ2-2|NA|TRBV27|NA
CASSFRNTGELFF
TGTGCCAGCAGTTTTCGGAACACCGGGGAGCTGTTTTTT
>14|TRBJ1-1|NA|TRBV2|NA
CASIPGNFNTEAFF
TGTGCCAGCATCCCAGGGAACTTTAACACTGAAGCTTTCTTT
>14|TRBJ1-2|NA|TRBV18|NA
CASSPYAGNYGYTF
TGTGCCAGCTCACCATATGCAGGGAACTATGGCTACACCTTC
>13|TRBJ1-2|NA|TRBV19|NA
CASNRRANYGYTF
TGTGCCAGTAACAGGAGAGCTAACTATGGCTACACCTTC
>16|TRBJ1-1|NA|TRBV28|NA
CASSILGGRGDTEAFF
TGTGCCAGCAGTATATTGGGGGGGAGGGGTGACACTGAAGCTTTCTTT
>13|TRBJ2-1|NA|TRBV7-7|once
CASSLDANNEQFF
TGTGCTAGCAGCTTAGACGCGAACAATGAGCAGTTCTTC
>15|TRBJ1-2|NA|TRBV6-1|NA
CASPSDGSGDYGHTF
TGTGCCAGCCCCTCCGACGGATCGGGGGACTATGGCCACACCTTC
>14|TRBJ2-1|NA|TRBV27|NA
CASSLEQGGSGQFF
TGTGCCAGCAGTTTAGAACAGGGGGGGAGCGGGCAGTTCTTC
>13|TRBJ1-5|NA|TRBV7-2|NA
CASSPDQGQPQHF
TGTGCCAGCAGCCCGGACCAGGGTCAGCCCCAGCATTTT
>13|TRBJ1-1|TRBD1|TRBV23-1|NA
CASSGTGANEAFF
TGCGCCAGCAGTGGGACAGGGGCGAATGAAGCTTTCTTT
>16|TRBJ2-7|TRBD1|TRBV11-2|NA
CASSLVRGQRSHEQYF
TGTGCCAGCAGCTTAGTTAGGGGACAGAGGTCCCACGAGCAGTACTTC
>14|TRBJ2-7|TRBD1|TRBV7-9|NA
CASSSGQFSYEQYF
TGTGCCAGCAGCTCGGGACAGTTTTCCTACGAGCAGTACTTC
>14|TRBJ1-3|NA|TRBV5-4|once
CASSPRAPGNTIYF
TGTGCCAGCAGCCCCAGGGCGCCGGGAAACACCATATATTTT
>13|TRBJ2-3|TRBD2|TRBV11-2|NA
CASRVGGADTQYF
TGTGCCAGCCGGGTTGGGGGGGCAGATACGCAGTATTTT
>15|TRBJ1-1|NA|TRBV7-9|NA
CASRKNRDTTTEAFF
TGTGCCAGCAGGAAAAACAGGGATACCACCACTGAAGCTTTCTTT
>13|TRBJ1-1|TRBD1|TRBV7-3|NA
CASSITGTGKAFF
TGTGCCAGCAGCATTACCGGGACAGGGAAAGCTTTCTTT
>14|TRBJ2-7|NA|TRBV11-3|NA
CASSPGFGDEEQYF
TGTGCCAGCAGCCCAGGGTTTGGAGACGAGGAGCAGTACTTC
>16|TRBJ2-7|TRBD2|TRBV9|NA
CASSEGTSGRLYEQYF
TGTGCCAGCAGCGAAGGGACTAGCGGGAGGCTGTACGAGCAGTACTTC
>14|TRBJ2-1|NA|TRBV29-1|few
CSVRVSMGYNEQFF
TGCAGCGTTCGGGTGTCAATGGGTTACAATGAGCAGTTCTTC
>12|TRBJ1-1|TRBD1|TRBV30|NA
CAWSRQGAEAFF
TGTGCCTGGAGTCGTCAGGGGGCTGAAGCTTTCTTT
>17|TRBJ2-4|NA|TRBV5-6|NA
CASSPLWGRWAKNIQYF
TGTGCCAGCAGCCCCTTATGGGGCCGGTGGGCCAAAAACATTCAGTACTTC
>15|TRBJ1-4|NA|TRBV6-1|NA
CASRRELATNEKLFF
TGTGCCAGCAGAAGGGAGCTTGCAACTAATGAAAAACTGTTTTTT
>14|TRBJ2-7|NA|TRBV5-6|NA
CASSLDRISYEQYF
TGTGCCAGCAGCTTGGACAGAATCTCCTACGAGCAGTACTTC
>17|TRBJ2-1|TRBD1|TRBV5-5|NA
CASSLAGQGAKWHEQFF
TGTGCCAGCAGCTTGGCGGGACAGGGGGCCAAATGGCATGAGCAGTTCTTC
>13|TRBJ2-1|NA|TRBV7-2|once
CASSWGENNEQFF
TGTGCCAGCAGCTGGGGGGAGAACAATGAGCAGTTCTTC
>14|TRBJ1-3|NA|TRBV2|NA
CASSGQVSGNTIYF
TGTGCCAGCAGTGGACAGGTCTCTGGAAACACCATATATTTT
>13|TRBJ2-3|TRBD2|TRBV9|NA
CATASGSSDTQYF
TGTGCCACTGCAAGCGGGAGCTCGGATACGCAGTATTTT
>15|TRBJ2-7|TRBD1|TRBV7-8|NA
CASSPPGGPPYEQYF
TGTGCCAGCAGCCCCCCAGGGGGCCCGCCCTACGAGCAGTACTTC
>15|TRBJ2-7|TRBD1|TRBV9|NA
CASSTVGTGLYEQYF
TGTGCCAGCAGCACAGTCGGGACAGGGTTATACGAGCAGTACTTC
>16|TRBJ2-5|NA|TRBV10-1|NA
CASSESGGVRAETQYF
TGCGCCAGCAGTGAGTCCGGAGGGGTTCGGGCTGAGACCCAGTACTTC
>14|TRBJ2-2|NA|TRBV5-1|NA
CASSLDRTSGELFF
TGCGCCAGCAGCTTGGACAGGACGTCCGGGGAGCTGTTTTTT
>13|TRBJ2-1|NA|TRBV27|NA
CASSHGTDNEQFF
TGTGCCAGCAGTCACGGGACTGACAATGAGCAGTTCTTC
>14|TRBJ1-1|NA|TRBV2|NA
CASIRRVPITEAFF
TGTGCCAGCATCAGGCGGGTGCCGATTACTGAAGCTTTCTTT
>13|TRBJ1-2|NA|TRBV6-5|NA
CASSYGASYGYTF
TGTGCCAGCAGTTACGGAGCCTCCTATGGCTACACCTTC
>13|TRBJ2-7|TRBD2|TRBV7-6|NA
CASSRTRTYEQYF
TGTGCCAGCAGCCGGACTAGGACCTACGAGCAGTACTTC
>14|TRBJ1-2|NA|TRBV11-2|NA
CASSLDGGGYGYTF
TGTGCCAGCAGCTTGGACGGCGGGGGCTATGGCTACACCTTC
>17|TRBJ2-1|TRBD2|TRBV11-2|few
CASSSTGLADVYNEQFF
TGTGCCAGCAGCTCTACAGGACTAGCGGACGTGTACAATGAGCAGTTCTTC
>14|TRBJ1-6|TRBD1|TRBV19|medium-sized
CASTNDRDNSPLHF
TGTGCCAGTACCAATGACAGGGACAATTCACCCCTCCACTTT
>11|TRBJ1-1|NA|TRBV20-1|few
CSASKNTEAFF
TGCAGTGCTAGCAAGAACACTGAAGCTTTCTTT
>14|TRBJ2-5|NA|TRBV7-5|NA
CARSWWTSGRTQYF
TGTGCCAGAAGCTGGTGGACTAGCGGTAGAACCCAGTACTTC
>14|TRBJ2-1|NA|TRBV18|NA
CASSPAFDYGEQFF
TGTGCCAGCTCACCGGCCTTCGACTATGGTGAGCAGTTCTTC
>12|TRBJ1-1|NA|TRBV2|few
CASSTDRIQAFF
TGTGCCAGCAGTACAGACAGGATACAAGCTTTCTTT
>13|TRBJ1-1|NA|TRBV4-1|NA
CASSLRLGTEAFF
TGCGCCAGCAGCCTCCGCCTCGGGACTGAAGCTTTCTTT
>16|TRBJ1-4|TRBD1|TRBV18|NA
CASSPGSGTGNEKLFF
TGTGCCAGCTCACCAGGATCCGGGACAGGGAATGAAAAACTGTTTTTT
>15|TRBJ2-7|TRBD2|TRBV5-1|NA
CASSSVTSGSYEQYF
TGCGCCAGCAGCTCCGTGACTAGCGGCTCCTACGAGCAGTACTTC
>17|TRBJ2-3|TRBD2|TRBV9|NA
CASNLAGGPPSTDTQYF
TGTGCCAGCAATTTAGCGGGAGGGCCCCCTAGCACAGATACGCAGTATTTT
>13|TRBJ1-2|TRBD1|TRBV19|NA
CASNRGGPLGYTF
TGTGCCAGTAACAGGGGGGGGCCCCTGGGCTACACCTTC